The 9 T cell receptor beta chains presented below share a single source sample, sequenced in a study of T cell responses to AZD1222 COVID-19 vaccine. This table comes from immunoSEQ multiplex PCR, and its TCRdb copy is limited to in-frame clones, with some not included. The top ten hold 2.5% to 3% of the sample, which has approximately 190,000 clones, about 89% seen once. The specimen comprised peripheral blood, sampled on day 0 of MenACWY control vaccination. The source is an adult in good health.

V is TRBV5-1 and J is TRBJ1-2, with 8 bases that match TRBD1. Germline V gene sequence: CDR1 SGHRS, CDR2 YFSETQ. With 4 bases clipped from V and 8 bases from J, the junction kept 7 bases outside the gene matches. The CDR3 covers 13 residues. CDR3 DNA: TGCGCCAGCAGCGTGGACAGGGCGAAAGGCTACACCTTC. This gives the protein CASSVDRAKGYTF.

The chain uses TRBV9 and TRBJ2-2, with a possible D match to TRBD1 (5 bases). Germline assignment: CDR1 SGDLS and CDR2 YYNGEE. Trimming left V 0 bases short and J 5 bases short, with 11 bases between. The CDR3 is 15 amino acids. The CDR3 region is CASSVVQGGTGELFF. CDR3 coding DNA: TGTGCCAGCAGCGTAGTTCAGGGTGGGACCGGGGAGCTGTTTTTT.

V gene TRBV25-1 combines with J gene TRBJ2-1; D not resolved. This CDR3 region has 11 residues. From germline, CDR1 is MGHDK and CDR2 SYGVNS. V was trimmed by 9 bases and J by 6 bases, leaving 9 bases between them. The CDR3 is CASAWGNEQFF. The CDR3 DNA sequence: TGTGCCAGTGCTTGGGGCAATGAGCAGTTCTTC.

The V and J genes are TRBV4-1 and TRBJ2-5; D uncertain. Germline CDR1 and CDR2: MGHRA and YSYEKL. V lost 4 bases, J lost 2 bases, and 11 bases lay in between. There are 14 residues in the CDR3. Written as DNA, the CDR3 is TGCGCCAGCAGCCCCGAGGAGATACAAGAGACCCAGTACTTC. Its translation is CASSPEEIQETQYF.

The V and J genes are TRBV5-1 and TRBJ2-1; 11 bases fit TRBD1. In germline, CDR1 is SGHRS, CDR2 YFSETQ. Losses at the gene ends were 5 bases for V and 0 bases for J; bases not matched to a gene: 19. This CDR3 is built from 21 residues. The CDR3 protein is CASSSDLPGTGGLSSYNEQFF. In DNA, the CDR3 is TGCGCCAGCAGTTCGGATCTACCCGGGACAGGGGGTCTAAGCTCCTACAATGAGCAGTTCTTC.

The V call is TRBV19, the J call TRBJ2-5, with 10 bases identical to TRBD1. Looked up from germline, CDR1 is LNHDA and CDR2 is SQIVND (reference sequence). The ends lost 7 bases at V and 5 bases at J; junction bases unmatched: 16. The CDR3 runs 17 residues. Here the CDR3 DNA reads TGTGCCAGTACCGCGGCCCCCGACAGGGGGCAAGGGGAGACCCAGTACTTC. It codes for CASTAAPDRGQGETQYF.

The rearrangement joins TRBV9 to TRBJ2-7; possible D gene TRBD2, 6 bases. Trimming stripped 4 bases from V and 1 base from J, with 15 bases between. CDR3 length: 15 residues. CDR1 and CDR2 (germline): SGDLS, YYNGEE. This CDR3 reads CASSPGGGLSYEQYF. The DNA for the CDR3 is TGTGCCAGCAGCCCCGGAGGAGGGTTGTCCTACGAGCAGTACTTC.

This CDR3 reads CASSRRAEQPQHF. In nucleotides, the CDR3 is TGTGCCAGCTCAAGGCGGGCGGAGCAGCCCCAGCATTTT. The V and J genes are TRBV12-3 or TRBV12-4 and TRBJ1-5, with unresolved D. V was pared by 8 bases and J by 7 bases, with 15 bases between. The length of the CDR3 is 13 residues.

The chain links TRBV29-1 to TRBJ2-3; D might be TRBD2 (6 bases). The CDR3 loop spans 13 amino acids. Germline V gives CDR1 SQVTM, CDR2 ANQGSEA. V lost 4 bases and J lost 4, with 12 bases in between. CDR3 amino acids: CSVAGETADTQYF. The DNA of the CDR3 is TGCAGCGTTGCGGGGGAGACGGCAGATACGCAGTATTTT.